These 32 T cell receptor beta chains originate from one sample sequenced in a study of shared clonotypes between healthy human individuals. Generated by immunoSEQ multiplex PCR, the TCRdb table keeps only in-frame clones and is missing some. The data contain 2 million to 2.5 million clones, 85% to 95% of them seen just once; the ten biggest clones take up around 0.4%. Sequenced: naive CD4+ T cells from PBMCs. Noted subset: CD45RA+ positively selected. The receptors were sampled from a man between 18 and 35 years old in good health. Some clones in this sample may be carry-over from other donors' samples.

J is TRBJ2-5 and V is TRBV5-4; no definite D call. The V end was cut by 2 bases, the J end by 5 bases, with 19 bases between. The germline V gene encodes CDR1 SGHNT and CDR2 YYREEE (reference sequence). The CDR3 covers 16 residues. The CDR3: CASSLDFSGKGETQYF. Written as DNA, the CDR3 is TGTGCCAGCAGCTTAGATTTCTCTGGGAAAGGGGAGACCCAGTACTTC.

V is TRBV7-9 and J is TRBJ1-4; 7 bases are a match to TRBD1. The CDR3 sequence is 14 residues long. J gave up 3 bases and V 5 bases, and 3 bases lay outside the gene matches. Germline CDR1 SEHNR, CDR2 FQNEAQ (reference sequence). CDR3 nucleotides: TGTGCCAGCAGCCGCCAGGGGGCTAATGAAAAACTGTTTTTT. Its translation is CASSRQGANEKLFF.

The chain links TRBV6-5 to TRBJ2-1; D might be TRBD1 (5 bases). The V end lost 6 bases, the J end lost 3 bases, and 12 bases lay between the germline ends. This CDR3 comprises 14 residues. Germline V lookup: CDR1 MNHEY, CDR2 SVGAGI. For the CDR3, the DNA is TGTGCCAGCAGGGGGCGCGACCACTACAATGAGCAGTTCTTC. Protein: CASRGRDHYNEQFF.

The chain joins TRBV2 to TRBJ2-6, with a possible D match to TRBD1 (5 bases). From germline, CDR1 is SNHLY and CDR2 FYNNEI. The CDR3 covers 15 residues. V was clipped by 6 bases and J by 0 bases, with 9 bases between them. The CDR3 coding sequence is TGTGCCAGCAGCAGGGTAACCTCTGGGGCCAACGTCCTGACTTTC. This sequence encodes CASSRVTSGANVLTF.

The J gene is TRBJ2-7, the V gene TRBV2; 7 bases map to TRBD1. The CDR3 is 14 amino acids. V dropped 4 bases and J dropped 3; count of bases not matched to a gene: 6. Germline values: CDR1 SNHLY, CDR2 FYNNEI. As DNA, the CDR3 is TGTGCCAGCAGTGTACAGGGGTCCCGCTACGAGCAGTACTTC. Its protein product is CASSVQGSRYEQYF.

J is TRBJ1-6 and V is TRBV28; no clear D gene. V was cut by 5 bases and J by 4 bases, with 6 bases left in between. The germline CDR1 and CDR2 sequences are MDHEN and SYDVKM. The CDR3 sequence is 13 residues long. This CDR3 is CASSPPYNSPLHF. Here the CDR3 DNA reads TGTGCCAGCAGTCCCCCGTATAATTCACCCCTCCACTTT.

This clone was recorded only once. CDR3 coding DNA: TGTGCCAGCAGCCGCTCTAGCGGGGGGGACAATGAGCAGTTCTTC. This gives the protein CASSRSSGGDNEQFF. The chain employs TRBV14 and TRBJ2-1; TRBD2 matches 12 bases. V trimming: 4 bases; J trimming: 5 bases; junction bases outside the gene matches: 3. Germline-derived CDR1 and CDR2 are SGHDN and FVKESK. This CDR3 contains 15 residues.

The CDR3 DNA follows: TGTGCCAGCAGCCCACCGGGACTAGGGGAATATACGCAGTATTTT. Encoded protein: CASSPPGLGEYTQYF. The chain joins TRBV28 to TRBJ2-3, with TRBD2 matching over 8 bases. V was pared by 6 bases and J by 7 bases, with 12 bases of the junction left unmatched. The CDR3 has 15 residues. Germline V gene lookup returns CDR1 MDHEN and CDR2 SYDVKM.

CDR3 in DNA: TGTGCCAGCAGTTACTCAGGGGCTAGGGGCGTGCAGTACTTC. It is translated as CASSYSGARGVQYF. This chain uses TRBV6-5 with TRBJ2-7; perhaps TRBD1 as D (5 bases). The germline V and J ends were trimmed by 0 bases and 9 bases, with 15 bases remaining between them. Germline CDR1 reads MNHEY; CDR2 reads SVGAGI. CDR3 size: 14 residues.

The chain couples TRBV28 to TRBJ2-1, with 10 bases aligning to TRBD2. The CDR3 has 16 amino acids. Germline CDR1 reads MDHEN; CDR2 reads SYDVKM. J lost 3 bases, V lost 5 bases, and 7 bases had no gene match. CDR3 sequence reads: CASSGAGGRSYNEQFF. The CDR3 coding sequence is TGTGCCAGCAGTGGAGCGGGAGGGCGAAGCTACAATGAGCAGTTCTTC.

V is TRBV5-1 and J is TRBJ2-2, with D possibly being TRBD2 (6 bases). This CDR3 is built from 16 residues. Germline V gene lookup returns CDR1 SGHRS and CDR2 YFSETQ. V shed 4 bases and J shed 6 bases, with 19 bases lying between them. The CDR3 nucleotides read TGCGCCAGCAGCCGACCGGGACTTTCCGTTGCCGGGGAGCTGTTTTTT. Amino acid sequence: CASSRPGLSVAGELFF. The full variable domain, rest sourced from reference TRBV5-1 and TRBJ2-2, is KAGVTQTPRYLIKTRGQQVTLSCSPISGHRSVSWYQQTPGQGLQFLFEYFSETQRNKGNFPGRFSGRQFSNSRSEMNVSTLELGDSALYLCASSRPGLSVAGELFFGEGSRLTVL.

V is TRBV10-1 and J is TRBJ2-7, with D unclear. The CDR3 spans 16 residues. Trimming left V 3 bases short and J 0 bases short, with 15 bases between. Per germline, CDR1 WNHNN and CDR2 SYGVQD (reference sequence). Here the CDR3 DNA reads TGCGCCAGCAGTGAAGTTCGTTCAGGCACCTCCTACGAGCAGTACTTC. It specifies CASSEVRSGTSYEQYF.

The chain links TRBV5-8 to TRBJ2-1; D may be TRBD2 (5 bases). Germline CDR1 SGHTS, CDR2 YDEGEE. The CDR3 covers 15 residues. V gave up 2 bases and J gave up 0 bases, with 9 bases separating them. Written as DNA, the CDR3 is TGTGCCAGCAGCTTAAGCGGACTCTCCTACAATGAGCAGTTCTTC. Amino acids: CASSLSGLSYNEQFF.

The gene calls are TRBV7-7 and TRBJ2-6; 11 bases agree with TRBD1. The ends lost 3 bases at V and 2 bases at J; junction bases unmatched: 3. The CDR3 runs to 17 residues. CDR1 and CDR2 from the germline V gene are SSHAT and FNYEAQ (reference sequence). CDR3 sequence reads: CASSLDRGRAGANVLTF. CDR3 in DNA: TGTGCCAGCAGCTTGGACAGGGGGCGAGCTGGGGCCAACGTCCTGACTTTC.

As to this clone: Germline is not matched at one junction end, which may reflect a read error. The chain carries TRBV6-6 and TRBJ2-5; D unclear. Near its end, the DNA agrees better with TRBJ2-7, so the J call may be wrong. Germline lookup yields CDR1 MNHNY and CDR2 SVGAGI (reference sequence). This CDR3 region has 11 residues. CDR3 loop: CASSHSYEQYF. DNA for the CDR3: TGTGCCAGCAGTCACTCCTACGAGCAGTACTTC.

This chain uses TRBV6-6 with TRBJ2-7; the D is unclear. V gave up 5 bases and J gave up 4 bases, with 15 bases separating them. The CDR3 has 14 residues. Per the germline V gene, CDR1 is MNHNY and CDR2 is SVGAGI (reference sequence). The CDR3 sequence: CASSPDWQVYEQYF. Here the CDR3 DNA reads TGTGCCAGCAGTCCCGACTGGCAGGTATACGAGCAGTACTTC.

A note on this clone: This sample includes further DNA sequences coding for the same CDR3. The gene calls are TRBV5-1 and TRBJ2-5; 10 bases agree with TRBD2. Looked up from germline, CDR1 is SGHRS and CDR2 is YFSETQ. This CDR3 is 16 amino acids long. V trimming: 0 bases; J trimming: 4 bases; junction bases outside the gene matches: 6. For the CDR3, the DNA is TGCGCCAGCAGCTTGGGGCTAGCGGGAGTGCCAGAGACCCAGTACTTC. It is translated as CASSLGLAGVPETQYF.

A note on this clone: Other DNA sequences in the sample encode the same CDR3. The gene calls are TRBV18 and TRBJ1-4, with TRBD1 identical over 9 bases. The germline V gene encodes CDR1 KGHSH and CDR2 LQKENI. Losses at the gene ends were 3 bases for V and 4 bases for J; bases not matched to a gene: 3. There are 15 residues in the CDR3. The CDR3 loop reads CASSPGTGRNEKLFF. The CDR3 DNA is TGTGCCAGCTCACCCGGGACAGGGCGTAATGAAAAACTGTTTTTT.

This chain uses TRBV28 with TRBJ2-7; D gene ambiguous. CDR3 length: 15 amino acids. CDR1 and CDR2 from the germline V gene are MDHEN and SYDVKM. Between the trimmed V and J ends, which lost 3 bases and 3 bases, there was a span of 15 bases. CDR3 DNA: TGTGCCAGCAGTTTGTCCGGCGCTCGCTACTACGAGCAGTACTTC. Its protein is CASSLSGARYYEQYF. The full variable domain, its missing parts supplied by reference TRBV28 and TRBJ2-7, is DVKVTQSSRYLVKRTGEKVFLECVQDMDHENMFWYRQDPGLGLRLIYFSYDVKMKEKGDIPEGYSVSREKKERFSLILESASTNQTSMYLCASSLSGARYYEQYFGPGTRLTVT.

V usage is TRBV25-1 and J usage is TRBJ2-7; no clear D gene. CDR1 is MGHDK and CDR2 is SYGVNS in the germline V gene. The V end lost 1 base, the J end lost 3 bases, and 7 bases lay between the germline ends. The CDR3 has 13 amino acids. CDR3 region: CASSELINYEQYF. DNA for the CDR3: TGTGCCAGCAGTGAATTAATCAACTACGAGCAGTACTTC.

The chain couples TRBV28 to TRBJ1-5; 9 bases fit TRBD1. The CDR3 extends over 20 amino acids. CDR1 is MDHEN and CDR2 is SYDVKM in the germline V gene. After removal of 5 bases from V and 2 bases from J, the junction contained 19 bases not matched to a gene. CDR3 nucleotides: TGTGCCAGCAGTACCATGTTTGGGACAGGGAGGTCCGGGGGCAATCAGCCCCAGCATTTT. Translation: CASSTMFGTGRSGGNQPQHF.

The chain carries TRBV30 and TRBJ2-7; TRBD1 agrees at 7 bases. Losses at the gene ends were 3 bases for V and 1 base for J; bases not matched to a gene: 6. The length of the CDR3 is 14 residues. Per germline, CDR1 GTSNPN and CDR2 SVGIG (reference sequence). CDR3 DNA: TGTGCCTGGAGGACGACAGGGCAATCCTACGAGCAGTACTTC. Translated: CAWRTTGQSYEQYF.

This clone occurred once. The V call is TRBV5-1, the J call TRBJ2-3; D gene unclear. The length of the CDR3 is 14 residues. V gave up 2 bases and J gave up 2 bases, with 9 bases separating them. Germline assignment: CDR1 SGHRS and CDR2 YFSETQ. As DNA, the CDR3 is TGCGCCAGCAGCTTTTCCAGCCCCACAGATACGCAGTATTTT. Protein product: CASSFSSPTDTQYF.

The V call is TRBV5-1, the J call TRBJ2-7; possibly TRBD1 for D (6 bases). Germline CDR1 reads SGHRS; CDR2 reads YFSETQ. The CDR3 extends over 15 amino acids. Trimming removed 0 bases at V and 1 base at J, with 11 bases between. This CDR3 is CASSLVGTPSYEQYF. The DNA for the CDR3 is TGCGCCAGCAGCTTGGTAGGGACACCTTCCTACGAGCAGTACTTC.

The chain joins TRBV28 to TRBJ2-1; D gene uncertain. This CDR3 is built from 13 residues. With 7 bases removed from V and 4 bases from J, the gap between germline ends came to 11 bases. The germline CDR1 and CDR2 sequences are MDHEN and SYDVKM. CDR3 amino acids: CASISYQYNEQFF. The CDR3 DNA is TGTGCCAGCATAAGCTACCAATACAATGAGCAGTTCTTC.

V gene TRBV28 combines with J gene TRBJ1-5; D remains ambiguous. V was shortened by 2 bases and J by 16 bases, with 12 bases between the two germline ends. There are 11 residues in the CDR3. Germline values: CDR1 MDHEN, CDR2 SYDVKM. The CDR3 protein is CASSLGNLIHF. The CDR3 DNA follows: TGTGCCAGCAGTTTAGGTAACCTAATCCATTTT.

V is TRBV6-5 and J is TRBJ2-7; no reliable D call. Germline V gives CDR1 MNHEY, CDR2 SVGAGI. The length of the CDR3 is 15 residues. Trimming left V 5 bases short and J 7 bases short, with 21 bases between. CDR3 protein: CASSPQVIRAREQYF. CDR3 DNA sequence: TGTGCCAGCAGTCCGCAGGTGATTCGAGCGAGGGAGCAGTACTTC.

The V gene is TRBV6-1, the J gene TRBJ2-7; 9 positions match TRBD1. Germline CDR1 and CDR2: MNHNS and SASEGT. This CDR3 has 15 amino acids. Trimming cost V 6 bases and J 3 bases; bases outside gene matches: 9. The CDR3 nucleotides read TGTGCCAGCAGGAGACAGGGGGGCTCCGACTACGAGCAGTACTTC. This encodes CASRRQGGSDYEQYF.

In DNA, the CDR3 is TGTGCCAGCAGTGTACGGGAGACGGGTGAAGCTTTCTTT. Its translation is CASSVRETGEAFF. V is TRBV2 and J is TRBJ1-1; no reliable D call. The CDR3 is 13 amino acids. Trimming removed 4 bases at V and 7 bases at J, with 13 bases between. CDR1 is SNHLY and CDR2 is FYNNEI in the germline V gene.

This clone was seen more than once but under ten times. Other DNA sequences in this sample translate to the same CDR3. This chain links TRBV18 with TRBJ2-7; 9 bases are a match to TRBD2. J lost 1 base, V lost 4 bases, and 2 bases had no gene match. CDR3 length: 14 residues. Germline V CDR1 and CDR2: KGHSH, LQKENI. The CDR3 sequence: CASSQAGGSYEQYF. CDR3 coding DNA: TGTGCCAGCTCACAAGCGGGAGGATCCTACGAGCAGTACTTC.

This chain links TRBV28 with TRBJ2-5, with a possible D match to TRBD1 (6 bases). The DNA matches TRBJ2-7 better at its end, which makes the J call doubtful. The CDR3 is 15 amino acids. CDR1 is MDHEN and CDR2 is SYDVKM in the germline V gene. CDR3 bases: TGTGCCAGCAGTTTATCGGCGCAGGGGAAAGTCGAGCAGTACTTC. Its translation is CASSLSAQGKVEQYF.

The chain employs TRBV30 and TRBJ1-1; TRBD1 is a possible D gene (5 bases). Trimming cost V 1 base and J 1 base, with 10 bases left between them. Germline assignment: CDR1 GTSNPN and CDR2 SVGIG (reference sequence). This CDR3 contains 14 residues. CDR3 sequence (DNA): TGTGCCTGGAGTGCAGGGAGGGGGAACACTGAAGCTTTCTTT. Its translation: CAWSAGRGNTEAFF.